This T cell receptor (beta chain) originates from a study of blood T cell repertoires in COVID-19. Study-wide background: Specimens from acute and convalescent COVID-19 originated in the United States, Italy and Spain. In each case, the material was cDNA or gDNA derived from T cells, B-cell-depleted T cells, or PBMCs.

The germline CDR1 and CDR2 sequences are MNHEY and SVGAGI. This CDR3 has 14 residues. With 6 bases removed from V and 6 bases from J, the gap between germline ends came to 17 bases. Under the authors' procedure: Researchers report that nucleated cell counts were estimated from reference gene primer amplification. Using immunoSEQ multiplex PCR, the repertoire was profiled, and TCRdb retains in-frame clones only, with some absent. V and J calls plus clone size are reproduced from that table; the DNA served to infer D and trimming. Found here are 150,000 to 200,000 clones, around 80% of them singletons; the top ten hold about 6.3%.

The chain uses TRBV6-5 and TRBJ1-1, with D perhaps matching TRBD1 (5 bases). The sequence derives from a man aged 60 to 69 with acute or convalescent COVID-19. Material for sequencing was peripheral blood. In DNA, the CDR3 is TGTGCCAGCAGGACCCCGGGACTAAGATCTGAAGCTTTCTTT. Translating it yields CASRTPGLRSEAFF.